This TCR beta chain was sequenced during a study of blood T cell repertoires in COVID-19. On the study more broadly: The United States, Italy and Spain provided the acute and convalescent COVID-19 samples. PBMCs, B-cell-depleted T cells, or T cells provided the cDNA or gDNA that made up the material.

CDR1 and CDR2 from the germline V gene are LGHDT and YNNKEL (reference sequence). The CDR3 spans 14 residues. Trimming left V 1 base short and J 5 bases short, with 8 bases between. As handled by the study authors: Quantification of nucleated cells was approximated via reference gene primer amplification. Using immunoSEQ multiplex PCR, the repertoire was profiled, and TCRdb retains in-frame clones only, with some absent. That table gives V, J and clone size, and the DNA gave D and trimming. The table lists 80,000 to 95,000 clones, roughly four fifths of them singletons. The chain links TRBV3-1 (or the pseudogene TRBV3-2) to TRBJ1-4; a possible D gene is TRBD1 (5 bases). The material sequenced was peripheral blood. This receptor was obtained from a woman of 80 years or more with active or convalescent COVID-19. DNA of the CDR3: TGTGCCAGCAGCCAAGCGGCAGGGAATGAAAAACTGTTTTTT. Protein: CASSQAAGNEKLFF.